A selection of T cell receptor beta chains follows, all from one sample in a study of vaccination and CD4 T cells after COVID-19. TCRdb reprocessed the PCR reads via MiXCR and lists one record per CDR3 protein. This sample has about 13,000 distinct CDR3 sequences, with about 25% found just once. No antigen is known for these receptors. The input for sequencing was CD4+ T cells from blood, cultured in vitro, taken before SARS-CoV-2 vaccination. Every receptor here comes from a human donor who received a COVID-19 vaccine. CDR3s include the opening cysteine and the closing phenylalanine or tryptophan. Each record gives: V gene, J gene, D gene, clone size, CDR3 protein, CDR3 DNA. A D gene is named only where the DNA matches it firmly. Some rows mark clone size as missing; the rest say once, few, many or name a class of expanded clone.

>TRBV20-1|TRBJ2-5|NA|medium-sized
CSARDANRETQYF
TGCAGTGCTAGAGATGCCAATCGAGAGACCCAGTACTTC
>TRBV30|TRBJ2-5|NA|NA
CAWSAGTNQETQYF
TGTGCCTGGAGTGCAGGAACAAACCAAGAGACCCAGTACTTC
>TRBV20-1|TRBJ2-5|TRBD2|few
CSAPGTSGSTQYF
TGCAGTGCTCCCGGGACTAGCGGTTCGACCCAGTACTTC
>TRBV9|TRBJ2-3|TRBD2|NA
CASSAGGTSGNTDTQYF
TGTGCCAGCAGCGCAGGGGGGACTAGCGGGAACACAGATACGCAGTATTTT
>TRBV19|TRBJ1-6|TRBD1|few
CATGDSSGNIHNSPLHF
TGTGCCACGGGGGACAGCTCGGGCAATATACATAATTCACCCCTCCACTTT
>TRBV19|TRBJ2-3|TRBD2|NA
CASSGGGGRNTQYF
TGTGCCAGTAGTGGCGGGGGGGGTAGGAATACGCAGTATTTT
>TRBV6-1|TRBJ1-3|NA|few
CASSAGQLNTIYF
TGTGCCAGCAGCGCCGGACAGTTAAACACCATATATTTT
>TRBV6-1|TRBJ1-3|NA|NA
CASGRGDGLSGNTIYF
TGTGCCAGCGGGAGGGGGGACGGTCTCTCTGGAAACACCATATATTTT
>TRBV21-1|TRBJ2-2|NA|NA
CASSKFYNPGLANTGELFF
TGTGCCAGCAGCAAGTTCTACAATCCGGGACTAGCGAACACCGGGGAGCTGTTTTTT
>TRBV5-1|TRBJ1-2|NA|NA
CASSSSGVLGNGYTF
TGCGCCAGCAGCTCAAGTGGGGTCTTGGGAAATGGCTACACCTTC
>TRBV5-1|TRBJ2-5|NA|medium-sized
CASSSRTGLGEETQYF
TGCGCCAGCAGCTCCCGGACGGGCCTCGGTGAGGAGACCCAGTACTTC
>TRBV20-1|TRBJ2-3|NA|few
CSARDQGERTDTQYF
TGCAGTGCTAGAGATCAAGGGGAGCGCACAGATACGCAGTATTTT
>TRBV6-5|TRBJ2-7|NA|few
CASSYSTGDNEQYF
TGTGCCAGCAGTTACTCGACGGGGGACAACGAGCAGTACTTC
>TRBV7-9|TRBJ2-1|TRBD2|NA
CASSPGASGADNEQFF
TGTGCCAGCAGCCCCGGGGCTAGCGGGGCTGACAATGAGCAGTTCTTC
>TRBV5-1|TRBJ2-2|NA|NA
CASGLGPGVPGELFF
TGCGCCAGCGGTCTCGGGCCCGGAGTCCCCGGGGAGCTGTTTTTT
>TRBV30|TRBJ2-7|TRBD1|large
CAWTPGQMDHEQYF
TGTGCCTGGACGCCGGGACAGATGGATCACGAGCAGTACTTC
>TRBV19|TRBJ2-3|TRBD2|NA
CASSTLRLAGGPNTQYF
TGTGCCAGTAGTACCCTGCGACTAGCGGGGGGGCCCAATACGCAGTATTTT
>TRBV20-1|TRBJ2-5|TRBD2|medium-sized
CSGTRTSGGQSQETQYF
TGCAGTGGAACCCGGACTAGCGGGGGGCAAAGCCAAGAGACCCAGTACTTC
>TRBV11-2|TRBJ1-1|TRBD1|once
CASRRGQGNSEAFF
TGTGCCAGCAGACGAGGACAGGGTAATAGTGAAGCTTTCTTT
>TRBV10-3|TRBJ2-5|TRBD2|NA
CAISELAGEFQETQYF
TGTGCCATCAGTGAGTTAGCGGGGGAATTCCAAGAGACCCAGTACTTC
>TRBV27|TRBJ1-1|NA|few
CASSLSPKGTEAFF
TGTGCCAGCAGTTTATCACCCAAAGGTACTGAAGCTTTCTTT
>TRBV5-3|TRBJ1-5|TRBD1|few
CASSAGQGSNQPQHF
TGTGCCAGCAGCGCCGGACAGGGAAGCAATCAGCCCCAGCATTTT
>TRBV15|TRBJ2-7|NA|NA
CATSRDNPWANLPYEQYF
TGTGCCACCAGCAGAGACAACCCCTGGGCTAACCTTCCCTACGAGCAGTACTTC
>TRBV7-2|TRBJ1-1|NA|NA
CASSLFIFSGVSAFF
TGTGCCAGCAGCTTATTTATTTTTTCGGGGGTATCGGCTTTCTTT
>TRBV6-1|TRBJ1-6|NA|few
CASMAPDTSNSPLHF
TGTGCCAGCATGGCCCCGGACACGTCCAATTCACCCCTCCACTTT
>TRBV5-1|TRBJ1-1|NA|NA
CASSSGRLNTEAFF
TGCGCCAGCAGCTCGGGACGGCTGAACACTGAAGCTTTCTTT
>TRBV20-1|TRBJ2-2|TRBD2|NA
CSARVAGGRDTGELFF
TGCAGTGCTAGAGTCGCGGGGGGGCGGGACACCGGGGAGCTGTTTTTT
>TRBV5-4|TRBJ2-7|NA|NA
CASSGSTSLVSEQYF
TGTGCCAGCAGCGGGTCGACTAGTCTGGTCTCCGAGCAGTACTTC
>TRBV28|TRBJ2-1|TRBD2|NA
CASHERGDYNEQFF
TGTGCCAGCCATGAGCGGGGGGACTACAATGAGCAGTTCTTC
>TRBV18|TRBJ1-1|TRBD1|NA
CASSPGQGRNTEAFF
TGTGCCAGCTCACCCGGACAGGGGAGGAACACTGAAGCTTTCTTT
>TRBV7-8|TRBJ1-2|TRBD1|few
CASSLDRGYGYTF
TGTGCCAGCAGTCTGGACAGGGGATATGGCTACACCTTC
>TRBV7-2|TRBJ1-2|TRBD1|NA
CASSSRTGGIYGYTF
TGTGCCAGCAGCTCTAGGACAGGGGGGATATATGGCTACACCTTC
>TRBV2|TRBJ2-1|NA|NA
CASSARYPRSYNEQFF
TGTGCCAGCAGTGCGAGATACCCTCGCTCCTACAATGAGCAGTTCTTC
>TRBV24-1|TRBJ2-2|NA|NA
CATSGIGELFF
TGTGCCACCAGTGGGATCGGGGAGCTGTTTTTT
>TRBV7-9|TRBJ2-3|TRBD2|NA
CASSRGLAGAPSTDTQYF
TGCGCCAGCAGCAGGGGACTAGCGGGGGCCCCTAGCACAGATACGCAGTATTTT
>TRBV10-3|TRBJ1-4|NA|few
CAISESTDEKLFF
TGTGCCATCAGTGAGTCGACAGATGAAAAACTGTTTTTT
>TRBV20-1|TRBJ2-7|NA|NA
CSEPGPLSYEQYF
TGCAGCGAACCGGGACCGTTGTCCTACGAGCAGTACTTC
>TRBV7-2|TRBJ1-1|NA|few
CASSLDLGEAFF
TGTGCCAGCAGCTTAGACCTGGGCGAAGCTTTCTTT
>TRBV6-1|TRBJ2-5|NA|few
CASSEIRGQQETQYF
TGTGCCAGCAGTGAAATTCGGGGGCAACAAGAGACCCAGTACTTC
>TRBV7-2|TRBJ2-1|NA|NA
CASAPWAHEQFF
TGTGCCAGCGCCCCTTGGGCCCATGAGCAGTTCTTC
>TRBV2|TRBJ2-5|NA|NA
CASSDNRYQETQYF
TGTGCCAGCAGTGATAACCGGTACCAAGAGACCCAGTACTTC
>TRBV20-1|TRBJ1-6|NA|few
CSARDWEGGTYNSPLHF
TGCAGTGCTAGAGATTGGGAGGGCGGTACCTATAATTCACCCCTCCACTTT
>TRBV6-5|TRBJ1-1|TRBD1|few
CASSYSTGADTEAFF
TGTGCCAGCAGTTACTCGACAGGGGCTGACACTGAAGCTTTCTTT
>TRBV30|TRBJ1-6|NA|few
CAWSRRRYNSPLHF
TGTGCCTGGAGTCGGAGGAGGTATAATTCACCCCTCCACTTT
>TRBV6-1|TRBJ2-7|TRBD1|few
CASRNPGQGSEQYF
TGTGCCAGCAGGAACCCCGGACAGGGGAGCGAGCAGTACTTC
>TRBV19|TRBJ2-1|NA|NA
CASSSGTPRNNEQFF
TGTGCCAGTAGCTCCGGGACTCCAAGAAACAATGAGCAGTTCTTC
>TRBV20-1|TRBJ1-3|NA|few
CSARTSASSGNTIYF
TGCAGTGCCCGGACATCAGCTAGCTCTGGAAACACCATATATTTT